This is a list of T cell receptor beta chains from one sample in a study of response to subunit inactivated influenza vaccine. TCRdb recomputed calls from the RT-PCR reads with MiXCR, one row per CDR3 protein. The table records hundreds of thousands of distinct CDR3 sequences, 25% of them present only once. This specimen was CD4+ T cells sorted from PBMCs, taken more than 4 days after vaccination. These receptors all stem from a man in his fifties or sixties who received an inactivated influenza vaccine. Each CDR3 is given with its conserved first and last residue. The D gene is left open where the match is weak. Rows give clone size only sometimes, using once, few, many, or a class for an expanded clone.

j_gene,abundance,len,d_gene,v_gene,CDR3aa,CDR3nt
TRBJ2-7,few,11,.,TRBV30,CACQVPYEQYF,TGTGCCTGCCAGGTTCCCTACGAGCAGTACTTC
TRBJ1-2,few,16,TRBD1,TRBV15,CATSRDVARGSGGYTF,TGTGCCACCAGCAGAGATGTTGCCAGGGGGAGCGGTGGCTACACCTTC
TRBJ1-5,.,15,TRBD1,TRBV24-1,CATSDRQGDGQPQHF,TGTGCCACCAGTGATCGACAGGGGGACGGTCAGCCCCAGCATTTT
TRBJ2-5,few,14,TRBD1,TRBV9,CASSPGQAKETQYF,TGTGCCAGCAGTCCGGGACAGGCAAAAGAGACCCAGTACTTC
TRBJ1-6,many,14,.,TRBV5-5,CASSLIRGGSPLHF,TGTGCCAGCAGCTTGATTCGGGGGGGTTCACCCCTCCACTTT
TRBJ2-7,.,18,TRBD2,TRBV4-2,CASSQEHPTSGLPYEQYF,TGTGCCAGCAGCCAAGAGCACCCGACTAGCGGGCTTCCCTACGAGCAGTACTTC
TRBJ1-1,.,15,.,TRBV7-9,CASSLDPGKNTEAFF,TGTGCCAGCAGCTTAGATCCGGGGAAAAACACTGAAGCTTTCTTT
TRBJ2-5,.,13,.,TRBV7-2,CASSFKGLETQYF,TGTGCCAGCAGCTTCAAGGGGTTGGAGACCCAGTACTTC
TRBJ2-3,.,18,.,TRBV11-1,CASSLGLRQGRPTDTQYF,TGTGCCAGCAGCTTGGGACTGAGACAGGGTAGACCCACAGATACGCAGTATTTT
TRBJ2-5,few,14,TRBD1,TRBV20-1,CSARGAQGQETQYF,TGCAGTGCTAGAGGGGCACAGGGGCAAGAGACCCAGTACTTC
TRBJ2-3,few,13,.,TRBV7-3,CASSEGTTDTQYF,TGTGCCAGCAGCGAGGGGACCACAGATACGCAGTATTTT
TRBJ2-3,.,15,.,TRBV6-5,CASSYSSGGLDTQYF,TGTGCCAGCAGTTACTCGTCCGGGGGGCTAGATACGCAGTATTTT
TRBJ2-5,.,13,.,TRBV10-3,CAIRDSPVETQYF,TGTGCCATCAGGGACAGTCCAGTAGAGACCCAGTACTTC
TRBJ2-1,.,17,TRBD1,TRBV24-1,CATSDPGQGSSYNEQFF,TGTGCCACCAGTGATCCCGGACAGGGGAGCTCCTACAATGAGCAGTTCTTC
TRBJ2-7,few,14,.,TRBV7-2,CASSLDPSSYEQYF,TGTGCCAGCAGCTTAGATCCGAGCTCCTACGAGCAGTACTTC
TRBJ2-7,.,15,TRBD1,TRBV7-2,CASSWRAGQGLEQYF,TGTGCCAGCAGCTGGAGGGCCGGACAGGGGCTCGAGCAGTACTTC
TRBJ2-7,.,13,TRBD1,TRBV30,CAGIQGVGYEQYF,TGTGCCGGAATACAGGGGGTCGGGTACGAGCAGTACTTC
TRBJ2-1,.,13,TRBD2,TRBV10-2,CATTSGNPTLQFF,TGCGCCACGACTAGCGGGAATCCCACCTTACAGTTCTTC
TRBJ2-7,.,13,.,TRBV5-1,CASSLVGDWEQYF,TGCGCCAGCAGCTTGGTAGGGGATTGGGAGCAGTACTTC
TRBJ2-1,.,15,TRBD1,TRBV4-2,CASSQGTGPYNEQFF,TGTGCCAGCAGCCAAGGGACAGGGCCTTACAATGAGCAGTTCTTC
TRBJ2-2,few,13,TRBD1,TRBV7-7,CASSTTGAGELFF,TGTGCCAGCAGTACGACAGGGGCCGGGGAGCTGTTTTTT
TRBJ2-3,.,11,.,TRBV7-3,CASSAEDTQYF,TGTGCCAGCAGCGCCGAAGATACGCAGTATTTT
TRBJ2-2,.,15,.,TRBV5-1,CASSSTGTGTGELFF,TGCGCCAGCAGCTCCACAGGGACGGGGACCGGGGAGCTGTTTTTT
TRBJ2-1,many,14,TRBD2,TRBV5-1,CASSLELAGDEQFF,TGCGCCAGCAGCTTGGAGCTAGCGGGGGATGAGCAGTTCTTC
TRBJ2-7,few,13,.,TRBV12-3/TRBV12-4,CASRRAGTYEQYF,TGTGCCAGCAGAAGGGCCGGAACCTACGAGCAGTACTTC
TRBJ1-2,.,14,.,TRBV5-1,CASSSESGPYGYTF,TGCGCCAGCAGCTCGGAGTCGGGACCCTATGGCTACACCTTC
TRBJ2-1,.,17,TRBD2,TRBV5-1,CASSLVPSGRAYNEQFF,TGCGCCAGCAGCTTGGTACCTAGCGGGAGGGCGTACAATGAGCAGTTCTTC
TRBJ1-6,few,18,.,TRBV11-2,CASSLGTETSSYNSPLHF,TGTGCCAGCAGCTTAGGGACAGAGACTAGCTCCTATAATTCACCCCTCCACTTT
TRBJ1-2,few,14,.,TRBV5-1,CASSLVTTRYGYTF,TGCGCCAGCAGCTTGGTCACGACGAGATATGGCTACACCTTC
TRBJ2-2,.,14,.,TRBV18,CASSPSAGPGELFF,TGTGCCAGCTCACCATCCGCGGGTCCCGGGGAGCTGTTTTTT
TRBJ2-1,many,14,TRBD1,TRBV12-3/TRBV12-4,CASSFGTGFDEQFF,TGTGCCAGCAGTTTTGGGACAGGGTTTGATGAGCAGTTCTTC
TRBJ1-2,.,16,.,TRBV4-3,CASSQVGRTANYGYTF,TGCGCCAGCAGCCAGGTGGGCAGGACTGCTAACTATGGCTACACCTTC
TRBJ1-1,few,15,.,TRBV7-2,CASSLWGADNTEAFF,TGTGCCAGCAGCTTATGGGGGGCAGACAACACTGAAGCTTTCTTT
TRBJ1-5,.,16,TRBD1,TRBV7-8,CASSFSGTGASQPQHF,TGTGCCAGCAGCTTTTCCGGGACAGGGGCGAGCCAGCCCCAGCATTTT
TRBJ2-2,.,16,TRBD2,TRBV29-1,CSATPPTSGGTGELFF,TGCAGCGCCACCCCCCCGACTAGCGGGGGTACCGGGGAGCTGTTTTTT
TRBJ2-2,.,14,.,TRBV12-3/TRBV12-4,CASSRRGSAGELFF,TGTGCCAGCAGCCGAAGGGGTTCGGCCGGGGAGCTGTTTTTT
TRBJ1-2,few,11,.,TRBV25-1,CASSGLRGYTF,TGTGCCAGCAGTGGATTGCGCGGCTACACCTTC
TRBJ1-5,.,14,.,TRBV30,CAWSVGQGHQPQHF,TGTGCCTGGAGTGTGGGTCAGGGGCATCAGCCCCAGCATTTT